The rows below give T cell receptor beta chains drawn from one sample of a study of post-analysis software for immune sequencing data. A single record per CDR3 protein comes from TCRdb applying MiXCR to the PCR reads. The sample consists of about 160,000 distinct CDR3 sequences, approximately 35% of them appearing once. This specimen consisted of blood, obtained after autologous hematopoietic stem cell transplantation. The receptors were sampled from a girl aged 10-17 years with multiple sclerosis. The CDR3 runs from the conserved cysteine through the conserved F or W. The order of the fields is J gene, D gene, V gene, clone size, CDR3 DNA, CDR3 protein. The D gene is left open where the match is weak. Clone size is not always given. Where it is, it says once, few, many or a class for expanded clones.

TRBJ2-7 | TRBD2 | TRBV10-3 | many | TGTGCCATCGGACCGGAGGCGGGAGCCTCCGGGGAGCAGTACTTC | CAIGPEAGASGEQYF
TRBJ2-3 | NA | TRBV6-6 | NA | TGTGCCAGCAGTTACCTCACGGACTATAAAGCGCAGTATTTT | CASSYLTDYKAQYF
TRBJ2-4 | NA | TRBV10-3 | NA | TGTGCCATCAGTGAGGGAGGCACAGCCAAAAACATTCAGTACTTC | CAISEGGTAKNIQYF
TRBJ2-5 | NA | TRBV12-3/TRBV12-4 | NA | TGTGCCAGCAGTTTGCACAGGAGGGAGACCCAGTACTTC | CASSLHRRETQYF
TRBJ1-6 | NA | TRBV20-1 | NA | TGCAGTGCTAGTTCCGGTGTCCCCCTCCACTTT | CSASSGVPLHF
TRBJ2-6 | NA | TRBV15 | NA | TGTGCCACCAGCAGAGATCGGGCCTTCTCTGGGGCCAACGTCCTGACTTTC | CATSRDRAFSGANVLTF
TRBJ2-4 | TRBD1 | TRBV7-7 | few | TGTGCTAGCAGCTTAGATGGGACAGGAGGGGAGCAGTACTTC | CASSLDGTGGEQYF
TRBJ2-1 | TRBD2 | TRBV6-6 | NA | TGTGCCAGCAGTTACTGGCGGGAGGGTAATTATGAGCAGTTCTTC | CASSYWREGNYEQFF
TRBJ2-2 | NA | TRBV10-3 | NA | TGTGCCATCAGTGATCAGGGAGGCAACACCGGGGAGCTGTTTTTT | CAISDQGGNTGELFF
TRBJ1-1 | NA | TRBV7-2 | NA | TGTGCCAGCAGCTTTTTTCGCGTGAACACTGAAGCTTTCTTT | CASSFFRVNTEAFF
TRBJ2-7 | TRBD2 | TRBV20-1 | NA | TGCAGTGCTAGCGCCCAGACTAGCGGAATGGCCTACGAGCAGTACTTC | CSASAQTSGMAYEQYF
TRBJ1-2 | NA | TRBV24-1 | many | TGTGCCACCAGTGAACCGACTCAAAACTATGGCTACACCTTC | CATSEPTQNYGYTF
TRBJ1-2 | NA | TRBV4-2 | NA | TGTGCCAGCAGCATTCGGGCGGATGAATATGGCTACACCTTC | CASSIRADEYGYTF
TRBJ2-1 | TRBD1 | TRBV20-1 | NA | TGCAGTGTCCCAGGGGGAACGGGCAATGAGCAGTTCTTC | CSVPGGTGNEQFF
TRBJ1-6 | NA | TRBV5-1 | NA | TGCGTCAGCAGCTTGACAAGAAGCTCCTATAATTCACCCCTCCACTTT | CVSSLTRSSYNSPLHF
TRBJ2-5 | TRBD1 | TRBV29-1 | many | TGCAGCGTTACGAGGACAGGGGGTGGTGAGCAGTACTTC | CSVTRTGGGEQYF
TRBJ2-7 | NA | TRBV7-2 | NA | TGTGCCAGCAGTCCCGGACGGACAAGTTCCTACGAGCAGTACTTC | CASSPGRTSSYEQYF